Here is one T cell receptor (beta chain) with its context. Sequenced by immunoSEQ multiplex PCR; TCRdb stores in-frame clones only, minus some. The sample includes about 480,000 clones, roughly 90% of them seen just once. This entry is derived from a study of blood T cell repertoires in COVID-19. The overall study: T cells, B-cell-depleted T cells, or PBMCs provided the cDNA or gDNA that served as material.

Allocation to cohorts depended on clinical history reported by the participants. With 5 bases removed from V and 4 bases from J, the gap between germline ends came to 14 bases. The CDR3 is made up of 14 amino acids. Germline V gives CDR1 KGHSH, CDR2 LQKENI. Sequencing input: PBMCs or T cells enriched from blood (not recorded which). V and J are TRBV18 and TRBJ1-1; D might be TRBD1 (5 bases). This TCR came from a woman aged 40 to 50 who had recovered from COVID-19. The CDR3 region has the DNA TGTGCCAGCTCAGCGAGCCAGGGTCTCACTGAAGCTTTCTTT. This codes for CASSASQGLTEAFF.